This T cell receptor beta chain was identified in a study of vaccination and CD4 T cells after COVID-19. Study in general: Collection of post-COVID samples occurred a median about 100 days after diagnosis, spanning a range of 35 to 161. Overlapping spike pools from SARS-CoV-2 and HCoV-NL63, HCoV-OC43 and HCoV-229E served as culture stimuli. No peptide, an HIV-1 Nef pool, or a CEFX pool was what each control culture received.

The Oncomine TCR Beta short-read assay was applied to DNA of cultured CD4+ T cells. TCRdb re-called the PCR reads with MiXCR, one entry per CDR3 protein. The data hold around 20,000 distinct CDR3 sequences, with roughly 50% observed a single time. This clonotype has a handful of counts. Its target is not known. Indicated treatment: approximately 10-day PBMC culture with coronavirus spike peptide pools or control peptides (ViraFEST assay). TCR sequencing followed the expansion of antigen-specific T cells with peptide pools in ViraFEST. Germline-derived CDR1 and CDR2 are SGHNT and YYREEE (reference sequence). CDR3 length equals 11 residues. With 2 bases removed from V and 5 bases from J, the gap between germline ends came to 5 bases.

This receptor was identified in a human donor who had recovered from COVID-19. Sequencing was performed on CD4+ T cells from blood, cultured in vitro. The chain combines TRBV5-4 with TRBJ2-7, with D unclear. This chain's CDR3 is CASSLRNEQYF. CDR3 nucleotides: TGTGCCAGCAGCTTAAGGAACGAGCAGTACTTC.